This entry lists 27 T cell receptor beta chains sequenced from one sample in a study of control samples from healthy donors and cancer patients. Libraries were prepared by immunoSEQ multiplex PCR; TCRdb keeps only in-frame clonotypes and omits some of them. Among 100,000 to 150,000 clones, 80% to 90% were seen once, and the ten largest hold around 9%. The sample was blood. The receptors stem from a middle-aged man in good health.

The chain is built from TRBV12-3 or TRBV12-4 and TRBJ1-6; D remains unclear. V was cut by 1 base and J by 14 bases, with 9 bases left in between. The CDR3 has 12 residues. CDR3: CASSLGGQALHF. The CDR3 DNA reads as TGTGCCAGCAGTTTAGGGGGTCAGGCCCTCCACTTT.

This clone showed up just once. CDR3 loop: CASSPAGDTKETQYF. The CDR3 DNA sequence: TGTGCCAGCAGTCCGGCGGGGGATACTAAAGAGACCCAGTACTTC. This rearrangement joins TRBV27 to TRBJ2-5; 7 bases fit TRBD2. From germline, CDR1 is MNHEY and CDR2 SMNVEV (reference sequence). The junction had 9 bases not matched to a gene; V was cut back by 5 bases and J by 3 bases. The CDR3 consists of 15 residues.

The chain is built from TRBV10-2 and TRBJ1-1; TRBD1 matches 7 bases. The CDR3 has 15 amino acids. Losses at the gene ends were 3 bases for V and 1 base for J; bases not matched to a gene: 5. Germline V gene data show CDR1 as WSHSY and CDR2 as SAAADI. The CDR3 reads CASSDGGTANTEAFF. CDR3 DNA: TGCGCCAGCAGTGATGGCGGGACAGCGAACACTGAAGCTTTCTTT.

In its sample, this clone was seen a few times. The chain employs TRBV7-9 and TRBJ1-1; D is undetermined. Trimming shortened V by 1 base and J by 1 base, and 13 bases separated the two germline ends. This CDR3 region has 16 residues. Per germline, CDR1 SEHNR and CDR2 FQNEAQ (reference sequence). CDR3 region: CASSLGFRTRNTEAFF. The CDR3 DNA reads as TGTGCCAGCAGCTTAGGGTTCCGGACCAGGAACACTGAAGCTTTCTTT.

The rearrangement links TRBV20-1 to TRBJ1-2; TRBD1 is a possible D gene (5 bases). The CDR3 has 11 residues. V was clipped by 1 base and J by 5 bases, with 5 bases between them. Germline CDR1 DFQATT, CDR2 SNEGSKA (reference sequence). The CDR3 nucleotides read TGCAGTGCTAGAGGGGGGTATGGCTACACCTTC. Translating it yields CSARGGYGYTF.

The V gene is TRBV30, the J gene TRBJ1-1; TRBD1 aligns across 8 bases. CDR3 length: 15 residues. Germline V gene lookup returns CDR1 GTSNPN and CDR2 SVGIG (reference sequence). J gave up 4 bases and V 5 bases, and 12 bases lay outside the gene matches. The CDR3 DNA reads TGTGCCTGGGCGGACAGGGCGGACGGGGCCACTGAAGCTTTCTTT. This encodes CAWADRADGATEAFF.

The rearrangement links TRBV18 to TRBJ1-1; tentatively, D is TRBD1 (6 bases). The germline CDR1 and CDR2 sequences are KGHSH and LQKENI. This CDR3 comprises 15 residues. The V and J ends lost 4 bases and 4 bases respectively, with 16 bases between them. The DNA for the CDR3 is TGTGCCAGCTCACGGTCGGACAGTGAGGGCACTGAAGCTTTCTTT. It yields the protein CASSRSDSEGTEAFF.

The CDR3 here is CASSRSLTGTMLYF. In nucleotides, the CDR3 is TGTGCCAGCAGCCGCTCTCTCACCGGGACAATGTTGTATTTT. The chain links TRBV7-3 to TRBJ2-3; TRBD1 is a possible D gene (6 bases). Deletions cut 5 bases from V and 14 bases from J, with 23 bases between. Germline V gene sequence: CDR1 SGHTA, CDR2 FQGTGA. CDR3 length: 14 residues. Looking up the rest from reference TRBV7-3 and TRBJ2-3 gives the full variable domain: GAGVSQTPSNKVTEKGKYVELRCDPISGHTALYWYRQSLGQGPEFLIYFQGTGAADDSGLPNDRFFAVRPEGSVSTLKIQRTERGDSAVYLCASSRSLTGTMLYFGPGTRLTVL.

This chain connects TRBV6-6 to TRBJ1-1; D call uncertain. Germline V gene lookup returns CDR1 MNHNY and CDR2 SVGAGI (reference sequence). The CDR3 runs 14 residues. The ends were cut back, 6 bases at V and 1 base at J, with 12 bases in the middle. The CDR3 reads CASSPPDSNTEAFF. CDR3 nucleotide sequence: TGTGCCAGCAGCCCTCCTGACTCGAACACTGAAGCTTTCTTT.

This sequence joins TRBV9 and TRBJ2-3; D unresolved. Trimming removed 1 base from V and 3 bases from J, with 9 bases in between. Germline V lookup: CDR1 SGDLS, CDR2 YYNGEE. CDR3 length: 14 residues. This CDR3 is CASSVLVRTDTQYF. The CDR3 nucleotides are TGTGCCAGCAGCGTACTAGTTAGGACAGATACGCAGTATTTT.

This clone has only a few counts. The chain couples TRBV4-3 to TRBJ1-2; unclear D gene. Germline V gives CDR1 LGHNA, CDR2 YSLEER. The length of the CDR3 is 14 residues. V was cut by 0 bases and J by 7 bases, with 12 bases left in between. The CDR3 spells CASSQERGSGGYTF. In DNA, the CDR3 is TGCGCCAGCAGCCAAGAGCGGGGATCGGGTGGCTACACCTTC.

The V gene is TRBV7-9, the J gene TRBJ2-5; 9 bases line up with TRBD1. The length of the CDR3 is 13 residues. The V segment lost 8 bases and the J segment 4 bases; nucleotides outside the gene matches: 5. CDR1 is SEHNR and CDR2 is FQNEAQ in the germline V gene (reference sequence). The DNA of the CDR3 is TGTGCCAGCCACAGGGGGCGCGTAGAGACCCAGTACTTC. Its translation is CASHRGRVETQYF.

This clone is a singleton in its sample. The J gene is TRBJ2-1, the V gene TRBV4-3; 7 positions agree with TRBD2. Germline V gene sequence: CDR1 LGHNA, CDR2 YSLEER. CDR3 size: 15 residues. Trimming cost V 7 bases and J 6 bases; bases outside gene matches: 12. CDR3 protein: CASTPWASGSNEQFF. Here the CDR3 DNA reads TGCGCCAGCACTCCATGGGCTAGCGGATCCAATGAGCAGTTCTTC.

The chain couples TRBV2 to TRBJ2-3, with D possibly being TRBD2 (5 bases). Germline values: CDR1 SNHLY, CDR2 FYNNEI. This CDR3 is 14 amino acids long. V was cut by 8 bases and J by 1 base, with 13 bases left in between. In DNA, the CDR3 is TGTGCCAGCGAGGGAGTTTTCGGCACAGATACGCAGTATTTT. It specifies CASEGVFGTDTQYF.

This clone was seen many times. V usage is TRBV25-1 and J usage is TRBJ2-2; TRBD2 matches at 7 bases. The V segment lost 3 bases and the J segment 0 bases; nucleotides outside the gene matches: 4. Germline CDR1 reads MGHDK; CDR2 reads SYGVNS. CDR3 length: 16 amino acids. CDR3 residues: CASSDRGVPNTGELFF. CDR3 DNA: TGTGCCAGCAGTGATCGGGGGGTCCCGAACACCGGGGAGCTGTTTTTT.

The chain employs TRBV5-4 and TRBJ1-3, with 7 bases lining up with TRBD1. The germline V gene encodes CDR1 SGHNT and CDR2 YYREEE (reference sequence). This CDR3 comprises 15 residues. The trim removed 4 bases at V and 7 bases at J, leaving 11 bases unmatched. The CDR3 bases are TGTGCCAGCAGCCCAGCCGGGACAGAGGGGAACACCATATATTTT. It encodes CASSPAGTEGNTIYF.

Concerning this clone: Different DNA sequences within this sample yield the same CDR3. The chain links TRBV7-9 to TRBJ1-1, with D uncertain. The germline V and J ends were trimmed by 0 bases and 3 bases, with 11 bases remaining between them. The CDR3 sequence is 15 residues long. Looked up from germline, CDR1 is SEHNR and CDR2 is FQNEAQ (reference sequence). The CDR3 loop is CASSLASVGDTEAFF. CDR3 nucleotides: TGTGCCAGCAGCTTAGCCAGTGTTGGAGACACTGAAGCTTTCTTT.

V usage is TRBV19 and J usage is TRBJ2-2; no clear D gene. The germline gives CDR1 LNHDA, CDR2 SQIVND (reference sequence). The V and J ends lost 8 bases and 6 bases respectively, with 19 bases between them. CDR3 length equals 15 residues. The CDR3 region is CASRWLRPKAGELFF. The CDR3, as DNA: TGTGCCAGTCGCTGGTTGAGACCTAAAGCCGGGGAGCTGTTTTTT.

J is TRBJ2-1 and V is TRBV13, with unresolved D. The V gene's germline CDR1 is PRHDT and CDR2 FYEKMQ (reference sequence). V lost 0 bases and J lost 1, with 7 bases in between. The CDR3 is made up of 15 amino acids. The CDR3 reads CASSLGQYSYNEQFF. CDR3 nucleotides: TGTGCCAGCAGCTTAGGACAGTATTCCTACAATGAGCAGTTCTTC. Full variable domain (remainder filled in from reference TRBV13 and TRBJ2-1): AAGVIQSPRHLIKEKRETATLKCYPIPRHDTVYWYQQGPGQDPQFLISFYEKMQSDKGSIPDRFSAQQFSDYHSELNMSSLELGDSALYFCASSLGQYSYNEQFFGPGTRLTVL.

The rearrangement uses TRBV5-6 and TRBJ2-5, with 11 nucleotides matching TRBD1. The CDR3 runs 15 residues. V shed 4 bases, J shed 1 base, and the junction held 3 bases outside the gene matches. Per germline, CDR1 SGHDT and CDR2 YYEEEE. In DNA form, the CDR3 reads TGTGCCAGCAGCCCGGACAGGGGGCTCCAAGAGACCCAGTACTTC. Translation gives CASSPDRGLQETQYF.

The V call is TRBV5-6, the J call TRBJ1-1; D gene unclear. The CDR3 length is 16 residues. The germline V and J ends were trimmed by 4 bases and 2 bases, with 18 bases remaining between them. CDR1 is SGHDT and CDR2 is YYEEEE in the germline V gene. CDR3 loop: CASSHYRTEKNTEAFF. The DNA of the CDR3 is TGTGCCAGCAGCCACTATCGGACGGAGAAAAACACTGAAGCTTTCTTT.

The chain links TRBV7-6 to TRBJ2-1; D is perhaps TRBD1 (5 bases). The V and J ends lost 1 base and 7 bases respectively, with 14 bases between them. Germline values: CDR1 SGHVS, CDR2 FNYEAQ. The CDR3 extends over 15 amino acids. The CDR3 sequence: CASSLEGNLGNEQFF. The CDR3 DNA sequence: TGTGCCAGCAGCTTAGAGGGGAATTTGGGTAATGAGCAGTTCTTC. Variable domain in full (rest from reference TRBV7-6 and TRBJ2-1): GAGVSQSPRYKVTKRGQDVALRCDPISGHVSLYWYRQALGQGPEFLTYFNYEAQQDKSGLPNDRFSAERPEGSISTLTIQRTEQRDSAMYRCASSLEGNLGNEQFFGPGTRLTVL.

The V gene is TRBV7-8, the J gene TRBJ1-1; D is unresolved. Germline CDR1 SGHVS, CDR2 FQNEAQ. With 5 bases removed from V and 5 bases from J, the gap between germline ends came to 15 bases. This CDR3 has 14 residues. CDR3 in amino acids: CASSVQTVDTEAFF. The CDR3, as DNA: TGTGCCAGCAGCGTCCAAACGGTGGATACTGAAGCTTTCTTT. Based on the CDR3 plus reference TRBV7-8 and TRBJ1-1, the full variable domain is GAGVSQSPRYKVAKRGQDVALRCDPISGHVSLFWYQQALGQGPEFLTYFQNEAQLDKSGLPSDRFFAERPEGSVSTLKIQRTQQEDSAVYLCASSVQTVDTEAFFGQGTRLTVV.

The rearrangement uses TRBV10-2 and TRBJ2-5, with D hard to call. The ends were cut back, 3 bases at V and 1 base at J, with 6 bases in the middle. From germline, CDR1 is WSHSY and CDR2 SAAADI. The CDR3 sequence is 13 residues long. CDR3 nucleotide sequence: TGCGCCAGCAGTGACTCCCTCCAAGAGACCCAGTACTTC. Its translation is CASSDSLQETQYF.

The chain links TRBV10-3 to TRBJ2-1; D is possibly TRBD2 (5 bases). In germline, CDR1 is ENHRY, CDR2 SYGVKD. This CDR3 contains 13 residues. V was pared by 1 base and J by 7 bases, with 8 bases between. CDR3: CAISEFTGNEQFF. As DNA, the CDR3 is TGTGCCATCAGTGAGTTCACGGGGAATGAGCAGTTCTTC.

V gene TRBV7-9 combines with J gene TRBJ2-7, with D unresolved. The CDR3 covers 13 residues. CDR1 SEHNR and CDR2 FQNEAQ come from the germline V gene (reference sequence). The ends were cut back, 3 bases at V and 1 base at J, with 7 bases in the middle. Written as DNA, the CDR3 is TGTGCCAGCAGCTTCGGCAATTCCTACGAGCAGTACTTC. The encoded protein is CASSFGNSYEQYF.

The V call is TRBV4-1, the J call TRBJ1-2; no clear D gene. Per the germline V gene, CDR1 is MGHRA and CDR2 is YSYEKL. The V and J ends lost 4 bases and 1 base respectively, with 13 bases between them. The CDR3 is 15 amino acids. The CDR3 sequence: CASSPNTAVNYGYTF. In DNA form, the CDR3 reads TGCGCCAGCAGCCCGAATACAGCAGTTAACTATGGCTACACCTTC.